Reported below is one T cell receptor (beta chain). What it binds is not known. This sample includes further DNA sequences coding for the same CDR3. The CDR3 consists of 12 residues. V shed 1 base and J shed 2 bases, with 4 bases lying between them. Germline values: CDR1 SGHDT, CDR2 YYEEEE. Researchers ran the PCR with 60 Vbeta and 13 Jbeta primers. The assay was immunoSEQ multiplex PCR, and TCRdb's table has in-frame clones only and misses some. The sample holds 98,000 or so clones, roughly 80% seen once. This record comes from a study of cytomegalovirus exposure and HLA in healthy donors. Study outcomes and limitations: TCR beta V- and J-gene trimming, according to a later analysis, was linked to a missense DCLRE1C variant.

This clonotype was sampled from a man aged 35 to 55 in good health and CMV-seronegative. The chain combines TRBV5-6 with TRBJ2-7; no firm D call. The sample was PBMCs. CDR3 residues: CASSLQAYEQYF. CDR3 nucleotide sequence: TGTGCCAGCAGCTTGCAGGCCTACGAGCAGTACTTC. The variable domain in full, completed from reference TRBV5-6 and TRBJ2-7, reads DAGVTQSPTHLIKTRGQQVTLRCSPKSGHDTVSWYQQALGQGPQFIFQYYEEEERQRGNFPDRFSGHQFPNYSSELNVNALLLGDSALYLCASSLQAYEQYFGPGTRLTVT.